The 24 T cell receptor beta chains below were found in one sample sequenced in a study of blood T cell repertoires in COVID-19. Sequenced by immunoSEQ multiplex PCR; TCRdb stores in-frame clones only, minus some. The data show approximately 170,000 clones, less than 90% seen once. The source material was peripheral blood. The origin of the receptors is a woman in her 70s with acute or convalescent COVID-19.

This chain connects TRBV9 to TRBJ2-2; D is perhaps TRBD2 (6 bases). Trimming took off 3 bases at V and 0 bases at J, with 15 bases between the two ends. The CDR3 runs to 17 residues. The germline V gene encodes CDR1 SGDLS and CDR2 YYNGEE. CDR3 DNA: TGTGCCAGCAGCGCCGCAATCGGGGGAACGAACACCGGGGAGCTGTTTTTT. It encodes CASSAAIGGTNTGELFF.

The rearrangement uses TRBV2 and TRBJ1-4; 8 positions agree with TRBD1. The CDR3 spans 18 residues. CDR1 is SNHLY, CDR2 FYNNEI, per germline. The V and J ends lost 2 bases and 0 bases, in that order; junction bases with no gene match: 8. CDR3 nucleotides: TGTGCCAGCAGTGAACGTTACGGACAGGGAACAACTAATGAAAAACTGTTTTTT. This codes for CASSERYGQGTTNEKLFF.

This chain uses TRBV2 with TRBJ2-2; D remains unclear. This CDR3 spans 13 amino acids. Germline loops: CDR1 SNHLY, CDR2 FYNNEI. Trimming left V 7 bases short and J 5 bases short, with 11 bases between. The CDR3 DNA sequence: TGTGCCAGCACTAAACTTTGGACCGGGGAGCTGTTTTTT. Protein product: CASTKLWTGELFF. Supplemented by reference TRBV2 and TRBJ2-2, the full variable domain reads EPEVTQTPSHQVTQMGQEVILRCVPISNHLYFYWYRQILGQKVEFLVSFYNNEISEKSEIFDDQFSVERPDGSNFTLKIRSTKLEDSAMYFCASTKLWTGELFFGEGSRLTVL.

This chain joins TRBV9 and TRBJ2-1; 8 bases are a match to TRBD2. This CDR3 spans 16 amino acids. With V trimmed by 3 bases and J by 6 bases, 11 bases remained unmatched. CDR1 SGDLS and CDR2 YYNGEE come from the germline V gene. In nucleotides, the CDR3 is TGTGCCAGCAGCGACTCGATAGCGGGGCTTATCAATGAGCAGTTCTTC. It yields the protein CASSDSIAGLINEQFF.

This clone has just a few counts. The chain uses TRBV15 and TRBJ2-3; D not certain. The germline V and J ends were trimmed by 1 base and 0 bases, with 8 bases remaining between them. The CDR3 extends over 15 amino acids. Germline loops: CDR1 LNHNV, CDR2 YYDKDF (reference sequence). The CDR3 loop is CATSRVQSSTDTQYF. The DNA of the CDR3 is TGTGCCACCAGCAGAGTACAGTCTAGCACAGATACGCAGTATTTT.

The chain links TRBV6-1 to TRBJ2-7; D remains ambiguous. This CDR3 region has 13 residues. Deletions cut 2 bases from V and 3 bases from J, with 8 bases between. Per the germline V gene, CDR1 is MNHNS and CDR2 is SASEGT. The DNA for the CDR3 is TGTGCCAGCAGTGAATGGCAGTTCTACGAGCAGTACTTC. Its protein is CASSEWQFYEQYF.

The V call is TRBV9, the J call TRBJ2-1, with D possibly matching TRBD2 (5 bases). The V and J ends lost 1 base and 8 bases respectively, with 13 bases between them. The V gene's germline CDR1 is SGDLS and CDR2 YYNGEE. The CDR3 has 14 residues. The CDR3 loop reads CASSVSSSWDEQFF. The CDR3 nucleotides read TGTGCCAGCAGCGTATCTTCTAGCTGGGATGAGCAGTTCTTC.

The V gene is TRBV18, the J gene TRBJ1-1; D remains unclear. Between the trimmed V and J ends, which lost 5 bases and 7 bases, there was a span of 14 bases. In germline, CDR1 is KGHSH, CDR2 LQKENI. The CDR3 spans 13 residues. The DNA of the CDR3 is TGTGCCAGCTCATCCATCGACGGAGATGAAGCTTTCTTT. Translation gives CASSSIDGDEAFF.

The rearrangement links TRBV15 to TRBJ1-4, with D possibly being TRBD1 (5 bases). V dropped 1 base and J dropped 7 bases, with 7 bases sitting between them. The CDR3 is made up of 13 amino acids. Germline V gene sequence: CDR1 LNHNV, CDR2 YYDKDF (reference sequence). DNA for the CDR3: TGTGCCACCAGCAGAGTAGGGGTTGAAAAACTGTTTTTT. Translating gives CATSRVGVEKLFF.

This clone was seen a few times. The CDR3 sequence is CASSFGIHEQYF. In nucleotides, the CDR3 is TGTGCCAGCAGCTTCGGGATCCACGAGCAGTACTTC. The chain is built from TRBV7-9 and TRBJ2-7, with D perhaps TRBD2 (5 bases). The germline gives CDR1 SEHNR, CDR2 FQNEAQ (reference sequence). With 3 bases removed from V and 5 bases from J, the gap between germline ends came to 8 bases. The CDR3 consists of 12 residues.

V and J are TRBV16 and TRBJ1-1; maybe TRBD1 (5 bases). Trimming removed 4 bases from V and 3 bases from J, with 12 bases in between. CDR3 length equals 14 residues. Germline CDR1 and CDR2: KGHSY and FQNENV. DNA for the CDR3: TGTGCCAGCAGCCCTCAACGGGGGTACACTGAAGCTTTCTTT. Translation: CASSPQRGYTEAFF. The entire variable domain, with the rest obtained from reference TRBV16 and TRBJ1-1, is as follows: GEEVAQTPKHLVRGEGQKAKLYCAPIKGHSYVFWYQQVLKNEFKFLISFQNENVFDETGMPKERFSAKCLPNSPCSLEIQATKLEDSAVYFCASSPQRGYTEAFFGQGTRLTVV.

This chain links TRBV18 with TRBJ1-4, with D perhaps TRBD1 (5 bases). Germline V gene data show CDR1 as KGHSH and CDR2 as LQKENI. The CDR3 totals 17 residues. V lost 3 bases and J 0 bases, leaving 14 bases between the germline ends. The chain's CDR3 is CASSPRVGTATNEKLFF. Written as DNA, the CDR3 is TGTGCCAGCTCACCCCGGGTAGGGACTGCAACTAATGAAAAACTGTTTTTT. Full variable domain (missing parts from reference TRBV18 and TRBJ1-4): NAGVMQNPRHLVRRRGQEARLRCSPMKGHSHVYWYRQLPEEGLKFMVYLQKENIIDESGMPKERFSAEFPKEGPSILRIQQVVRGDSAAYFCASSPRVGTATNEKLFFGSGTQLSVL.

The V call is TRBV7-8, the J call TRBJ2-1, with 13 bases matching TRBD2. CDR1 and CDR2 (germline): SGHVS, FQNEAQ. The CDR3 has 16 amino acids. Losses at the gene ends were 1 base for V and 7 bases for J; bases not matched to a gene: 4. The CDR3 spells CASSLVGTSGKNEQFF. CDR3 nucleotide sequence: TGTGCCAGCAGCTTAGTTGGGACTAGCGGGAAGAATGAGCAGTTCTTC.

The V call is TRBV29-1, the J call TRBJ1-2, with a possible D match to TRBD1 (5 bases). The CDR3 consists of 14 residues. V lost 0 bases and J 5 bases, leaving 13 bases between the germline ends. Germline V gives CDR1 SQVTM, CDR2 ANQGSEA. Written as DNA, the CDR3 is TGCAGCGTTGAAGATAAGGGGTTTGGTTATGGCTACACCTTC. Encoded protein: CSVEDKGFGYGYTF.

In DNA form, the CDR3 reads TGCGCCAGCAGCCAAGGGGCAGCTAGCGGGGGGCGGAGGTATTTT. This sequence encodes CASSQGAASGGRRYF. The gene calls are TRBV4-1 and TRBJ2-3; 11 bases match TRBD2. The CDR3 is made up of 15 amino acids. The V and J ends lost 1 base and 14 bases, in that order; junction bases with no gene match: 11. The germline V gene has CDR1 MGHRA and CDR2 YSYEKL.

The chain recombines TRBV21-1 with TRBJ2-1; the table's D gene call, TRBD1, was not cross checked with the DNA. TRBV21-1 is marked as a pseudogene. CDR3 length equals 16 residues. The chain's CDR3 is CASSDKRQLLNNEQFF. The CDR3 DNA follows: TGTGCCAGCAGCGACAAAAGACAGCTACTTAACAATGAGCAGTTCTTC.

On this clone itself: Other DNA sequences in this sample translate to the same CDR3. This chain joins TRBV19 and TRBJ2-5, with 10 bases matching TRBD2. V lost 3 bases to trimming and J lost 2 bases; unmatched junction nucleotides: 6. CDR1 is LNHDA, CDR2 SQIVND, per germline (reference sequence). This CDR3 comprises 16 residues. In DNA form, the CDR3 reads TGTGCCAGTAGTATCTCGGCTAGCGGGGGACAAGAGACCCAGTACTTC. Translation gives CASSISASGGQETQYF.

The chain combines TRBV5-6 with TRBJ1-1, with a tentative D call TRBD1 (6 bases). Germline lookup yields CDR1 SGHDT and CDR2 YYEEEE. There are 15 residues in the CDR3. Trimming cost V 5 bases and J 3 bases, with 17 bases left between them. The CDR3: CASSPVPGADTEAFF. In DNA form, the CDR3 reads TGTGCCAGCAGTCCGGTCCCAGGGGCGGACACTGAAGCTTTCTTT.

V usage is TRBV5-1 and J usage is TRBJ2-5; D is unclear. Trimming shortened V by 5 bases and J by 2 bases, and 4 bases separated the two germline ends. In germline, CDR1 is SGHRS, CDR2 YFSETQ. The CDR3 has 11 amino acids. For the CDR3, the DNA is TGCGCCAGCAGGCGGCAAGAGACCCAGTACTTC. Amino acids: CASRRQETQYF.

This clone was seen only once. The V call is TRBV10-2, the J call TRBJ1-2; 7 bases agree with TRBD1. Trimming at V came to 2 bases and at J to 4 bases, leaving 7 bases not matched to a gene. CDR3 length: 15 residues. Looked up from germline, CDR1 is WSHSY and CDR2 is SAAADI. CDR3 sequence reads: CASSEGSTGVYGYTF. DNA for the CDR3: TGCGCCAGCAGTGAGGGTAGTACAGGGGTCTATGGCTACACCTTC.

The chain links TRBV29-1 to TRBJ2-1; TRBD2 matches at 7 bases. Germline V lookup: CDR1 SQVTM, CDR2 ANQGSEA. Trimming took 6 bases from V and 4 from J; bases not matched to a gene: 12. This CDR3 has 15 residues. CDR3 residues: CSVGESGTTYNEQFF. In DNA form, the CDR3 reads TGCAGCGTGGGCGAGTCCGGGACTACATACAATGAGCAGTTCTTC.

The chain links TRBV5-6 to TRBJ1-2, with D unclear. The ends were cut back, 0 bases at V and 8 bases at J, with 17 bases in the middle. Germline CDR1 reads SGHDT; CDR2 reads YYEEEE. This CDR3 comprises 15 residues. CDR3 in DNA: TGTGCCAGCAGCTTGGCCCGGAGGGTAGCCCGGGGCTACACCTTC. It encodes CASSLARRVARGYTF. Using reference TRBV5-6 and TRBJ1-2 for the parts outside the CDR3, the full variable domain is DAGVTQSPTHLIKTRGQQVTLRCSPKSGHDTVSWYQQALGQGPQFIFQYYEEEERQRGNFPDRFSGHQFPNYSSELNVNALLLGDSALYLCASSLARRVARGYTFGSGTRLTVV.

The chain combines TRBV28 with TRBJ1-2; possible D gene TRBD1, 6 bases. This CDR3 is built from 14 residues. V shed 5 bases and J shed 6 bases, with 16 bases lying between them. Germline values: CDR1 MDHEN, CDR2 SYDVKM. The CDR3, as DNA: TGTGCCAGCAGTAACCCCGGACAGAGAGATGGCTACACCTTC. Amino acid sequence: CASSNPGQRDGYTF.

The rearrangement uses TRBV5-4 and TRBJ2-5, with 8 bases matching TRBD2. J lost 5 bases, V lost 4 bases, and 7 bases had no gene match. The CDR3 is 14 amino acids. Germline V gives CDR1 SGHNT, CDR2 YYREEE (reference sequence). The CDR3 DNA is TGTGCCAGCAGCCAAGCGGGGGCTTGGGAGACCCAGTACTTC. The encoded protein is CASSQAGAWETQYF.